This T cell receptor beta chain was identified in a study of blood T cell repertoires in COVID-19. Original data processing: Cell counts per sample came from amplifying reference gene primers. This table comes from immunoSEQ multiplex PCR, and its TCRdb copy is limited to in-frame clones, with some not included. From that table come the V and J calls and clone size; the DNA was used to work out D and trimming. The sample has 70,000 to 95,000 clones, roughly four fifths seen once. Germline lookup yields CDR1 SGHNT and CDR2 YYREEE (reference sequence). Trimming took 4 bases from V and 9 from J; bases not matched to a gene: 14. This CDR3 has 17 residues.

V usage is TRBV5-4 and J usage is TRBJ1-6, with 9 bases aligning to TRBD1. The TCR comes from a human donor in a cohort sampled during active COVID-19. Sample: peripheral blood. The CDR3 DNA reads as TGTGCCAGCAGCGTTCCCGGGACAGGGAACTTTGGTTCACCCCTCCACTTT. Encoded protein: CASSVPGTGNFGSPLHF. Variable domain in full (rest from reference TRBV5-4 and TRBJ1-6): ETGVTQSPTHLIKTRGQQVTLRCSSQSGHNTVSWYQQALGQGPQFIFQYYREEENGRGNFPPRFSGLQFPNYSSELNVNALELDDSALYLCASSVPGTGNFGSPLHFGNGTRLTVT.